Listed here are 32 T cell receptor beta chains from one sample, sequenced in a study of blood T cell repertoires in COVID-19. Method: immunoSEQ multiplex PCR; TCRdb's copy keeps in-frame clones and lacks some. The table shows 200,000 to 250,000 clones, with 85% to 90% occurring only once. The sequenced material came from PBMCs or T cells enriched from blood (not recorded which). The receptors shown here come from a woman in her twenties or thirties who had recovered from COVID-19.

This sequence joins TRBV7-2 and TRBJ2-2, with D perhaps TRBD1 (6 bases). Looked up from germline, CDR1 is SGHTA and CDR2 is FQGNSA. The germline V and J ends were trimmed by 1 base and 3 bases, with 9 bases remaining between them. CDR3 length: 15 residues. CDR3 sequence reads: CASSLGQVDTGELFF. The CDR3 coding sequence is TGTGCCAGCAGCTTAGGACAGGTGGACACCGGGGAGCTGTTTTTT.

V usage is TRBV4-2 and J usage is TRBJ1-1; D gene unclear. Per germline, CDR1 LGHNA and CDR2 YNFKEQ. This CDR3 region has 13 residues. Trimming pared 1 base from V and 6 bases from J, leaving 9 bases between. The CDR3 is CASSQGPAAEAFF. The CDR3 region has the DNA TGTGCCAGCAGCCAAGGACCGGCGGCTGAAGCTTTCTTT.

The rearrangement links TRBV6-5 to TRBJ2-3; 13 positions agree with TRBD2. In germline, CDR1 is MNHEY, CDR2 SVGAGI. The CDR3 extends over 16 amino acids. The ends lost 4 bases at V and 4 bases at J; junction bases unmatched: 5. CDR3 residues: CASSWTSGSLPDTQYF. In DNA form, the CDR3 reads TGTGCCAGCAGTTGGACTAGCGGGAGTCTGCCAGATACGCAGTATTTT.

The chain carries TRBV19 and TRBJ2-7; no reliable D call. The germline V and J ends were trimmed by 2 bases and 1 base, with 9 bases remaining between them. Germline V lookup: CDR1 LNHDA, CDR2 SQIVND (reference sequence). The CDR3 is 14 residues long. The CDR3 is CASSINPLSYEQYF. CDR3 bases: TGTGCCAGTAGTATAAATCCTCTATCCTACGAGCAGTACTTC.

V gene TRBV5-1 combines with J gene TRBJ1-1, with D possibly being TRBD1 (5 bases). This CDR3 contains 17 residues. V was shortened by 0 bases and J by 1 base, with 16 bases between the two germline ends. Germline loops: CDR1 SGHRS, CDR2 YFSETQ. CDR3 loop: CASSLAFAGFPNTEAFF. The DNA of the CDR3 is TGCGCCAGCAGCTTGGCTTTTGCAGGGTTCCCGAACACTGAAGCTTTCTTT.

The CDR3 region is CAWSHRGVDGYTF. Written as DNA, the CDR3 is TGTGCCTGGAGCCACAGGGGAGTTGATGGCTACACCTTC. This chain joins TRBV30 and TRBJ1-2; 7 nucleotides align to TRBD1. The length of the CDR3 is 13 residues. V trimming: 3 bases; J trimming: 6 bases; junction bases outside the gene matches: 7. CDR1 is GTSNPN, CDR2 SVGIG, per germline (reference sequence).

The V call is TRBV28, the J call TRBJ2-2; 7 bases align to TRBD2. Trimming at V came to 10 bases and at J to 3 bases, leaving 5 bases not matched to a gene. This CDR3 region has 13 residues. Germline CDR1 is MDHEN and CDR2 is SYDVKM. The CDR3 loop is CANGRGDTGELFF. The DNA for the CDR3 is TGTGCCAACGGACGGGGGGACACCGGGGAGCTGTTTTTT. Based on the CDR3 plus reference TRBV28 and TRBJ2-2, the full variable domain is DVKVTQSSRYLVKRTGEKVFLECVQDMDHENMFWYRQDPGLGLRLIYFSYDVKMKEKGDIPEGYSVSREKKERFSLILESASTNQTSMYLCANGRGDTGELFFGEGSRLTVL.

This rearrangement joins TRBV9 to TRBJ1-2; D might be TRBD1 (6 bases). The CDR3 is 15 amino acids. V gave up 0 bases and J gave up 8 bases, with 17 bases separating them. Germline V gene lookup returns CDR1 SGDLS and CDR2 YYNGEE. CDR3 nucleotides: TGTGCCAGCAGCGTAGCTACGGGGGGCGCTACCGGCTACACCTTC. Protein: CASSVATGGATGYTF.

The chain is built from TRBV30 and TRBJ1-4; 8 bases align to TRBD1. Germline loops: CDR1 GTSNPN, CDR2 SVGIG (reference sequence). CDR3 size: 13 residues. Trimming removed 7 bases from V and 8 bases from J; junction bases left unmatched: 9. The CDR3 DNA is TGTGCCTCAGAAGGACAGGGAAGGGAAAAACTGTTTTTT. As protein: CASEGQGREKLFF.

The chain combines TRBV3-1 (or the pseudogene TRBV3-2) with TRBJ2-2; possible D gene TRBD2, 6 bases. Trimming shortened V by 1 base and J by 4 bases, and 10 bases separated the two germline ends. Germline CDR1 is LGHDT and CDR2 is YNNKEL (reference sequence). The CDR3 has 15 residues. Here the CDR3 DNA reads TGTGCCAGCAGCCAAGTTTTCGGGGGCACCGGGGAGCTGTTTTTT. It specifies CASSQVFGGTGELFF.

V gene TRBV6-2 or TRBV6-3 combines with J gene TRBJ1-5, with D hard to call. This CDR3 has 13 amino acids. The germline V gene encodes CDR1 MNHEY and CDR2 SVGEGT. Between the trimmed V and J ends, which lost 5 bases and 7 bases, there was a span of 12 bases. The CDR3: CASSRTNGQPQHF. The CDR3 coding sequence is TGTGCCAGCAGTCGGACTAATGGACAGCCCCAGCATTTT.

The V and J genes are TRBV5-6 and TRBJ1-1; D remains unclear. The germline CDR1 and CDR2 sequences are SGHDT and YYEEEE. Trimming left V 2 bases short and J 3 bases short, with 14 bases between. The CDR3 extends over 15 amino acids. CDR3 DNA sequence: TGTGCCAGCAGCTTATTATCCCGGTTGGACACTGAAGCTTTCTTT. Translation: CASSLLSRLDTEAFF.

J is TRBJ2-1 and V is TRBV7-2, with D possibly matching TRBD2 (6 bases). Trimming left V 3 bases short and J 7 bases short, with 22 bases between. This CDR3 has 17 residues. Looked up from germline, CDR1 is SGHTA and CDR2 is FQGNSA. This CDR3 is CASSFSLSRGGWNEQFF. As DNA, the CDR3 is TGTGCCAGCAGCTTCTCGCTGTCACGGGGAGGATGGAATGAGCAGTTCTTC.

This clone appeared once. The rearrangement links TRBV9 to TRBJ2-3, with TRBD2 matching over 10 bases. The CDR3 spans 16 residues. Trimming took 4 bases from V and 1 from J; bases not matched to a gene: 6. Germline V gene sequence: CDR1 SGDLS, CDR2 YYNGEE. The CDR3 DNA is TGTGCCAGCAGCCTCTTAAGCGGGAGGGGCACAGATACGCAGTATTTT. Protein: CASSLLSGRGTDTQYF. The full variable domain, its missing parts supplied by reference TRBV9 and TRBJ2-3, is DSGVTQTPKHLITATGQRVTLRCSPRSGDLSVYWYQQSLDQGLQFLIQYYNGEERAKGNILERFSAQQFPDLHSELNLSSLELGDSALYFCASSLLSGRGTDTQYFGPGTRLTVL.

The chain carries TRBV25-1 and TRBJ2-1; TRBD1 might be the D (7 bases). The CDR3 totals 16 residues. The germline V gene encodes CDR1 MGHDK and CDR2 SYGVNS. V dropped 3 bases and J dropped 0 bases, with 12 bases sitting between them. Written as DNA, the CDR3 is TGTGCCAGCAGTGATTACAGGGGAGGCTCCTACAATGAGCAGTTCTTC. Its translation: CASSDYRGGSYNEQFF.

This clone was seen once. This chain uses TRBV6-5 with TRBJ1-1; D not resolved. From germline, CDR1 is MNHEY and CDR2 SVGAGI. Trimming pared 9 bases from V and 1 base from J, leaving 12 bases between. The length of the CDR3 is 13 residues. CDR3 in DNA: TGTGCCAGTTACATTCGAAAGAACACTGAAGCTTTCTTT. It yields the protein CASYIRKNTEAFF.

V is TRBV6-5 and J is TRBJ2-5; TRBD2 agrees at 7 bases. Germline CDR1 and CDR2: MNHEY and SVGAGI. J gave up 2 bases and V 4 bases, and 10 bases lay outside the gene matches. This CDR3 has 16 amino acids. Here the CDR3 reads CASSSPGGRDQETQYF. In DNA, the CDR3 is TGTGCCAGCAGTTCCCCTGGGGGGAGGGATCAAGAGACCCAGTACTTC.

V gene TRBV5-4 combines with J gene TRBJ2-1, with 10 bases aligning to TRBD2. Germline CDR1 and CDR2: SGHNT and YYREEE (reference sequence). The V and J ends lost 4 bases and 10 bases, in that order; junction bases with no gene match: 8. The CDR3 loop spans 14 amino acids. CDR3 sequence reads: CASSPASGRGEQFF. Here the CDR3 DNA reads TGTGCCAGCAGCCCGGCTAGCGGGAGAGGCGAGCAGTTCTTC. Full variable domain (outside the CDR3, taken from reference TRBV5-4 and TRBJ2-1): ETGVTQSPTHLIKTRGQQVTLRCSSQSGHNTVSWYQQALGQGPQFIFQYYREEENGRGNFPPRFSGLQFPNYSSELNVNALELDDSALYLCASSPASGRGEQFFGPGTRLTVL.

This chain uses TRBV28 with TRBJ2-5; 12 bases line up with TRBD2. CDR1 and CDR2 from the germline V gene are MDHEN and SYDVKM. The junction had 7 bases not matched to a gene; V was cut back by 5 bases and J by 3 bases. There are 16 residues in the CDR3. DNA of the CDR3: TGTGCCAGCAGTCCTCGACTAGCGGGGGTCAAAGAGACCCAGTACTTC. Translated, it gives CASSPRLAGVKETQYF. Complete variable domain (other parts from reference TRBV28 and TRBJ2-5): DVKVTQSSRYLVKRTGEKVFLECVQDMDHENMFWYRQDPGLGLRLIYFSYDVKMKEKGDIPEGYSVSREKKERFSLILESASTNQTSMYLCASSPRLAGVKETQYFGPGTRLLVL.

The rearrangement links TRBV28 to TRBJ1-5, with a possible D match to TRBD1 (6 bases). From germline, CDR1 is MDHEN and CDR2 SYDVKM. The V gene lost 8 bases and the J gene lost 0 bases, with 20 bases spanning the gap. The CDR3 runs 17 residues. CDR3 sequence reads: CASPPRGGRGSNQPQHF. The CDR3 DNA sequence: TGTGCCAGCCCGCCGAGGGGGGGCAGAGGTAGCAATCAGCCCCAGCATTTT. Complete variable domain (other parts from reference TRBV28 and TRBJ1-5): DVKVTQSSRYLVKRTGEKVFLECVQDMDHENMFWYRQDPGLGLRLIYFSYDVKMKEKGDIPEGYSVSREKKERFSLILESASTNQTSMYLCASPPRGGRGSNQPQHFGDGTRLSIL.

The J gene is TRBJ2-7, the V gene TRBV18; a weak D match, TRBD1 (6 bases). Trimming took off 2 bases at V and 0 bases at J, with 14 bases between the two ends. Germline V gene data show CDR1 as KGHSH and CDR2 as LQKENI. This CDR3 is built from 16 residues. CDR3: CASSPVTGRSSYEQYF. The CDR3 DNA reads TGTGCCAGCTCACCAGTGACAGGAAGGAGCTCCTACGAGCAGTACTTC.

The chain couples TRBV28 to TRBJ1-5; 8 bases align to TRBD1. The J segment lost 6 bases and the V segment lost 4 bases, leaving 8 bases of the junction unmatched. CDR3 size: 15 residues. Germline V gives CDR1 MDHEN, CDR2 SYDVKM. CDR3: CASSSPQGAIQPQHF. In DNA form, the CDR3 reads TGTGCCAGCAGTTCCCCGCAGGGGGCTATTCAGCCCCAGCATTTT.

The chain has TRBV15 and TRBJ1-1; D perhaps matches TRBD1 (6 bases). V was trimmed by 3 bases and J by 6 bases, leaving 17 bases between them. This CDR3 spans 15 amino acids. From germline, CDR1 is LNHNV and CDR2 YYDKDF (reference sequence). Here the CDR3 DNA reads TGTGCCACCAGCAGGTACAGGGACGGGCTCGCTGAAGCTTTCTTT. Translation: CATSRYRDGLAEAFF. The variable domain in full, completed from reference TRBV15 and TRBJ1-1, reads DAMVIQNPRYQVTQFGKPVTLSCSQTLNHNVMYWYQQKSSQAPKLLFHYYDKDFNNEADTPDNFQSRRPNTSFCFLDIRSPGLGDTAMYLCATSRYRDGLAEAFFGQGTRLTVV.

The genes are TRBV11-2 and TRBJ1-1; no definite D call. The ends were cut back, 3 bases at V and 2 bases at J, with 10 bases in the middle. Germline V gene data show CDR1 as SGHAT and CDR2 as FQNNGV. The length of the CDR3 is 14 residues. CDR3 in amino acids: CASSFGVPNTEAFF. The DNA for the CDR3 is TGTGCCAGCAGCTTCGGAGTCCCCAACACTGAAGCTTTCTTT.

Notes on this clone: The junction shows a germline mismatch at one end, possibly a read error. V usage is TRBV28 and J usage is TRBJ1-2; 7 nucleotides line up with TRBD1. The CDR3 is 12 amino acids. Germline CDR1 is MDHEN and CDR2 is SYDVKM. The CDR3 loop is CASSSMGQLKKF. The CDR3 nucleotides are TGTGCCAGCAGTTCCATGGGACAGCTCAAGAAGTTC.

This chain uses TRBV7-3 with TRBJ2-1, with 8 nucleotides matching TRBD1. The CDR3 extends over 16 amino acids. V shed 1 base, J shed 6 bases, and the junction held 8 bases outside the gene matches. CDR1 is SGHTA, CDR2 FQGTGA, per germline. The CDR3 DNA is TGTGCCAGCAGCTTAAGCGGACAGGGTAGGGTCAATGAGCAGTTCTTC. Its protein product is CASSLSGQGRVNEQFF. Full variable domain (rest looked up from reference TRBV7-3 and TRBJ2-1): GAGVSQTPSNKVTEKGKYVELRCDPISGHTALYWYRQSLGQGPEFLIYFQGTGAADDSGLPNDRFFAVRPEGSVSTLKIQRTERGDSAVYLCASSLSGQGRVNEQFFGPGTRLTVL.

This clone was recorded once. The chain links TRBV21-1 to TRBJ2-1; the table's TRBD1 call for D was not verified on the DNA. TRBV21-1 constitutes a pseudogene. The CDR3 spans 15 residues. CDR3 nucleotides: TGTGCCAGCCGGCACGGCAGGGGGCCCTACAATGAGCAGTTCTTC. This encodes CASRHGRGPYNEQFF.

The chain carries TRBV27 and TRBJ1-2; D possibly corresponds to TRBD1 (5 bases). The CDR3 runs 13 residues. Per the germline V gene, CDR1 is MNHEY and CDR2 is SMNVEV (reference sequence). V was trimmed by 1 base and J by 8 bases, leaving 11 bases between them. The CDR3: CASSLLGGGGYTF. The DNA of the CDR3 is TGTGCCAGCAGTTTATTGGGCGGGGGAGGCTACACCTTC.

V and J are TRBV7-2 and TRBJ1-1; possible D gene TRBD1, 5 bases. There are 14 residues in the CDR3. Germline lookup yields CDR1 SGHTA and CDR2 FQGNSA. V lost 1 base to trimming and J lost 2 bases, with 8 bases between them. The CDR3 coding sequence is TGTGCCAGCAGCTTAGGGGGCTTCAACACTGAAGCTTTCTTT. It is translated as CASSLGGFNTEAFF.

The V call is TRBV6-5, the J call TRBJ2-5; TRBD2 matches 12 bases. The CDR3 has 15 residues. From germline, CDR1 is MNHEY and CDR2 SVGAGI. J gave up 7 bases and V 6 bases, and 9 bases lay outside the gene matches. The CDR3 spells CASRDRLAGVVTQYF. As DNA, the CDR3 is TGTGCCAGCAGGGACCGACTAGCGGGAGTGGTGACCCAGTACTTC.

The chain links TRBV30 to TRBJ1-4; 11 bases line up with TRBD1. The ends lost 8 bases at V and 7 bases at J; junction bases unmatched: 3. This CDR3 has 12 residues. Germline values: CDR1 GTSNPN, CDR2 SVGIG (reference sequence). In DNA, the CDR3 is TGTGCCGGACAGGGGGCGGGTGAAAAACTGTTTTTT. This codes for CAGQGAGEKLFF.

Only one count was recorded for this clone. The chain links TRBV19 to TRBJ2-7; D remains ambiguous. This CDR3 spans 11 amino acids. V was pared by 5 bases and J by 6 bases, with 8 bases between. Germline CDR1 reads LNHDA; CDR2 reads SQIVND (reference sequence). The DNA for the CDR3 is TGTGCCAGTAGTGGCCTTCGCGAGCAGTACTTC. Its protein product is CASSGLREQYF.